This paragraph covers one T cell receptor beta chain sequence. The data were taken from a study of blood T cell repertoires in COVID-19. Background on the study: T cells, B-cell-depleted T cells, or PBMCs supplied cDNA or gDNA.

The repertoire was sequenced with immunoSEQ multiplex PCR; TCRdb's copy has only in-frame clones and lacks some. This table has some 120,000 clones, around 78% appearing once. The CDR3 length is 15 residues. CDR1 and CDR2 (germline): SGHTA, FQGTGA. The germline V and J ends were trimmed by 5 bases and 0 bases, with 11 bases remaining between them. The TCR comes from a human donor in a cohort sampled during active COVID-19. The J gene is TRBJ1-3, the V gene TRBV7-3; D is ambiguous. The material sequenced was peripheral blood. CDR3: CASSPDSFSGNTIYF. DNA of the CDR3: TGTGCCAGCAGCCCCGATAGCTTCTCTGGAAACACCATATATTTT.